Below, 8 T cell receptor beta chains from the same sample are listed, as sequenced in a study of T cell clonality in common variable immunodeficiency. Produced via immunoSEQ multiplex PCR; TCRdb's table is partial and in-frame only. Captured here are roughly 50,000 clones, none seen once; the top ten comprise approximately 3.6%. What was sequenced was peripheral blood mononuclear cells. These receptors were collected from a person aged 18 to 70 in good health.

This clone was seen many times. The read halts 3 residues ahead of the CDR3 end, with the missing end drawn from the germline J gene. The chain is built from TRBV4-2 and TRBJ1-1; no reliable D call. V dropped 3 bases and J dropped 6 bases, with 17 bases sitting between them. The CDR3 contains 15 residues. In germline, CDR1 is LGHNA, CDR2 YNFKEQ. This CDR3 is CASSHGSSSRAEAFF. CDR3 DNA, as far as it was read: TGTGCCAGCAGCCATGGATCATCCTCTCGGGCTGAA.

This clone was counted at least ten times. The read ends 3 residues early relative to the CDR3; the germline J gene fills the gap. The chain couples TRBV7-2 to TRBJ2-5, with 7 nucleotides matching TRBD2. Per germline, CDR1 SGHTA and CDR2 FQGNSA. The CDR3 is 15 amino acids. V trimming: 5 bases; J trimming: 5 bases; junction bases outside the gene matches: 11. CDR3 DNA (partial): TGTGCCAGCAGCCCACCCTCGGCGGGAGAGGAGACC. This gives the protein CASSPPSAGEET. The complete CDR3 protein is CASSPPSAGEETQYF. Combining the CDR3 with reference TRBV7-2 and TRBJ2-5 gives the whole variable domain GAGVSQSPSNKVTEKGKDVELRCDPISGHTALYWYRQSLGQGLEFLIYFQGNSAPDKSGLPSDRFSAERTGGSVSTLTIQRTQQEDSAVYLCASSPPSAGEETQYFGPGTRLLVL.

This clone occurred many times. Coverage ceases 3 residues before the CDR3 finishes, and the germline J gene fills in the end. The chain carries TRBV7-2 and TRBJ1-2; no reliable D call. This CDR3 spans 13 amino acids. Looked up from germline, CDR1 is SGHTA and CDR2 is FQGNSA. CDR3 DNA, as far as it was read: TGTGCCAGCAGCCCAAGCGGAGGGAACGGC. Amino acid sequence: CASSPSGGNG. The entire CDR3 sequence reads CASSPSGGNGYTF.

This clone has ten or more counts. From the germline J gene comes the end of the CDR3, since the read stops 3 residues before it. The genes are TRBV19 and TRBJ1-4, with unresolved D. There are 19 residues in the CDR3. Germline loops: CDR1 LNHDA, CDR2 SQIVND (reference sequence). Trimming stripped 1 base from V and 0 bases from J, with 18 bases between. The CDR3: CASSIAGLTWEPTNEKLFF. CDR3 DNA, as far as it was read: TGTGCCAGTAGTATAGCCGGACTCACTTGGGAGCCAACTAATGAAAAA.

This clone was found many times. The observed sequence ends 3 residues before the CDR3 terminus, with the missing tail filled in from the germline J gene. The V call is TRBV19, the J call TRBJ1-1, with D possibly being TRBD1 (5 bases). Trimming took 3 bases from V and 0 from J, leaving 14 bases between them. The CDR3 loop spans 16 amino acids. Germline loops: CDR1 LNHDA, CDR2 SQIVND (reference sequence). This CDR3 reads CASSISRSTVNTEAFF. The CDR3 bases that were read are TGTGCCAGTAGTATCTCACGTTCGACAGTGAACACTGAA.

This clone has more than one count but fewer than ten. The CDR3 sequence: CASSVRRLNTEAFF. The part of the CDR3 DNA that was read is TGTGCCAGTAGTGTCAGGCGTTTGAACACTGAA. The V call is TRBV19, the J call TRBJ1-1; D remains unclear. The CDR3 end is not reached by the read, which stops 3 residues before it; the germline J gene fills it in. The CDR3 covers 14 residues. Trimming stripped 5 bases from V and 0 bases from J, with 10 bases between. The V gene's germline CDR1 is LNHDA and CDR2 SQIVND (reference sequence).

This clone was seen only a few times. With the read ending 3 residues before the CDR3 end, the germline J gene is used to fill in that end. The chain carries TRBV7-2 and TRBJ2-7; 7 bases match TRBD2. J lost 0 bases, V lost 1 base, and 3 bases had no gene match. Germline V gives CDR1 SGHTA, CDR2 FQGNSA. The CDR3 runs to 15 residues. CDR3 region: CASSLVGGSSYEQYF. The sequenced CDR3 bases are TGTGCCAGCAGCTTAGTGGGCGGGAGCTCCTACGAG.

This clone appeared many times. The read ends 3 residues before the CDR3 terminus; that terminus is restored from the germline J gene. This sequence joins TRBV5-1 and TRBJ2-3; 9 bases match TRBD1. The junction had 9 bases not matched to a gene; V was cut back by 4 bases and J by 0 bases. CDR1 SGHRS and CDR2 YFSETQ come from the germline V gene. CDR3 length: 17 residues. Incomplete CDR3 DNA: TGCGCCAGCAGCCAGAGCATTGGGACAGGGAGCACAGATACG. Residues: CASSQSIGTGSTDT. From start to end, the CDR3 is CASSQSIGTGSTDTQYF. The variable domain in full, with the rest retrieved from reference TRBV5-1 and TRBJ2-3, is KAGVTQTPRYLIKTRGQQVTLSCSPISGHRSVSWYQQTPGQGLQFLFEYFSETQRNKGNFPGRFSGRQFSNSRSEMNVSTLELGDSALYLCASSQSIGTGSTDTQYFGPGTRLTVL.